This paragraph reports one T cell receptor beta chain. Its antigen is not identified. In the PCR, 60 Vbeta and 13 Jbeta primers were used. Original handling: The count from a later analysis was 79 million or so unique TCR beta chains, about 9.9 million of them shared. Assay used: immunoSEQ multiplex PCR; TCRdb lists only in-frame clones, some missing. That table furnishes V, J and clone size, whereas the DNA furnished D and trimming. Here the sample spans about 150,000 clones, about 85% being singletons. This sample stems from a study of cytomegalovirus exposure and HLA in healthy donors. The CDR3 consists of 14 residues. The V end lost 6 bases, the J end lost 1 base, and 7 bases lay between the germline ends. Germline lookup yields CDR1 MNHEY and CDR2 SMNVEV (reference sequence). Regarding the study as a whole: Looking again later, the authors saw that most CMV-associated TCR beta chains seemed HLA-restricted. Upon later analysis, TCR association rates were observed to vary by HLA locus, being highest for DRB1 and lowest for HLA-C.

The chain employs TRBV27 and TRBJ2-6; no firm D call. Sequences were obtained from PBMCs. The receptor was isolated from a man aged 25-45 years in good health and CMV-seropositive. The CDR3 nucleotides are TGTGCCAGCAGGTCGGAGTCTGGGGCCAACGTCCTGACTTTC. Translated: CASRSESGANVLTF.